This T cell receptor beta chain was observed in a study of blood T cell repertoires in COVID-19. The wider study: Samples taken during acute and convalescent COVID-19 were collected in the United States, Italy and Spain. PBMCs, B-cell-depleted T cells, or T cells were the source of the cDNA or gDNA that made up the material.

CDR3 size: 16 residues. Germline-derived CDR1 and CDR2 are SGHAT and FQNNGV. The V and J ends lost 5 bases and 4 bases, in that order; junction bases with no gene match: 10. This clone was seen once. Authors' analysis steps: Scientists estimated how many nucleated cells there were by amplifying reference gene primers. Here immunoSEQ multiplex PCR was the method, and the copy in TCRdb shows in-frame clones only, minus some. The V and J calls and clone size are taken from that table; D and trimming were inferred from the DNA. The sample lists approximately 300,000 clones, almost 90% occurring once. Seattle-derived patients entered the study during active infection and were followed longitudinally.

This clonotype originated in a woman aged 40 to 50 with COVID-19, enrolled during active disease. Sequencing was done on a sample of peripheral blood. The chain carries TRBV11-2 and TRBJ2-7; 11 positions agree with TRBD2. CDR3 region: CASSVAVAGGRYEQYF. In DNA form, the CDR3 reads TGTGCCAGCAGCGTAGCTGTAGCGGGAGGGAGATACGAGCAGTACTTC.